This T cell receptor beta chain was profiled in a study of shared clonotypes between healthy human individuals. Study-wide context: For every donor, three CD4 naive, three CD4 memory, two CD8 naive and one CD8 memory plates were used. Study-wide findings and caveats: Memory subsets generally showed smaller estimated richness than naive subsets did. Four donors held around 5% of naive CD4 clonotypes in common.

Concerning this clone itself: Its cognate antigen is unknown.

Subsets obtained from CD4+ cells comprised CD45RA+ naive and CD45RA-negative memory cells. CDR1 is SGHRS and CDR2 is YFSETQ in the germline V gene. After removal of 4 bases from V and 1 base from J, the junction contained 10 bases not matched to a gene. The CDR3 spans 16 residues. Assay: immunoSEQ multiplex PCR; the TCRdb copy retains only in-frame clones and omits some. The table has about 2 million clones, 90% to 95% seen once. The genes are TRBV5-1 and TRBJ2-7; 8 nucleotides align to TRBD1. Sequenced sample: naive CD4+ T cells sorted from blood. Subset in this sample: CD45RA+ positively selected. This TCR came from a man younger than 30 in good health. The CDR3, as DNA: TGCGCCAGCAGCCCCGACGGACAGGGTAGTTCCTACGAGCAGTACTTC. Protein product: CASSPDGQGSSYEQYF.